This T cell receptor beta chain was captured by sequencing in a study of blood T cell repertoires in COVID-19. Study background: T cells, B-cell-depleted T cells, or PBMCs provided the cDNA or gDNA that served as material.

The V gene lost 7 bases and the J gene lost 3 bases, with 10 bases spanning the gap. Germline CDR1 reads SNHLY; CDR2 reads FYNNEI. The CDR3 has 13 residues. Some clones are missing from TCRdb's copy, which holds only in-frame ones; the method was immunoSEQ multiplex PCR. The table shows about 70,000 clones, with approximately 84% occurring only once. This sequence was found in a human donor in a cohort sampled during active COVID-19. Sequenced sample: peripheral blood. The gene calls are TRBV2 and TRBJ1-3; D not resolved. The CDR3 sequence: CASKSYGGNTIYF. CDR3 nucleotide sequence: TGTGCCAGCAAAAGCTATGGTGGAAACACCATATATTTT. The full variable domain, rest sourced from reference TRBV2 and TRBJ1-3, is EPEVTQTPSHQVTQMGQEVILRCVPISNHLYFYWYRQILGQKVEFLVSFYNNEISEKSEIFDDQFSVERPDGSNFTLKIRSTKLEDSAMYFCASKSYGGNTIYFGEGSWLTVV.